This T cell receptor (beta chain) was obtained from a study of shared clonotypes between healthy human individuals (dated by TCRdb to 2019 to 2021). For the wider study: The cohort included three men and a couple of women between 18 and 49 years of age. For each donor, three plates each were used for CD4 naive and CD4 memory, two plates were used for CD8 naive, and one plate was used for CD8 memory. Each donor's leukapheresis produced roughly between roughly 0.85 and 10 billion PBMCs. To increase sequencing depth and limit assay-specific biases, TCR repertoire library preparation and sequencing were carried out by different laboratories using diverse techniques. The study deeply sequenced blood TCR repertoires of several healthy adults to estimate repertoire size and the extent of clonotype sharing between individuals. Findings and caveats that apply to the study as a whole: Because the study included only a small number of donors, the genetic and exposure-history diversity represented was limited. Clonotypes shared by all four sorted-subset donors showed higher generation probabilities than non-shared clonotypes. Sampling was restricted to blood, and TCR repertoires in tissue are likely to differ from TCR repertoires in blood. Pairwise subsampling led to the expectation that sequencing depth would affect the degree of clonotype sharing among donors. Naive subsets generally had larger estimated clonotype richness than memory subsets. Incomplete sequencing was indicated by rarefaction of sorted-subset datasets, despite the large sequencing depth. When several donors were compared, the shared fraction of clonotypes was about 5% for naive CD4, 3.5% to 4% for naive CD8, 2% to 2.5% for memory CD4, and under 0.5% for memory CD8.

CDR1 and CDR2 were assigned from the germline V gene (reference sequence) as MNHNY and SVGAGI. The CDR3 contains 15 residues, cysteine and phenylalanine counted. The only DNA kept is the CDR3, 45 bases in frame from the first base. The junction shows trimming of 0 bases on V and 2 bases on J, plus 11 bases between the germline ends. The donors were healthy, HIV-negative adults who had no recently reported acute infections or vaccinations. Only Caucasian adults living in Nashville, Tennessee, USA were represented among the donors. CD4+ T cells were enriched through magnetic negative selection, after which naive cells were positively selected on CD45RA and the remaining negative fraction served as the memory subset. After blood collection by leukapheresis, PBMCs were isolated using Ficoll-Histopaque density gradient centrifugation and then cryopreserved in the vapor phase of liquid nitrogen. Analytical flow cytometry was used to check the purity and quantity of every magnetically sorted T cell population. Genomic DNA was isolated from each sorted fraction and quantified by UV absorbance on a Nanodrop 2000c.

A note on this clone: What antigen it recognizes has not been identified. Base qualities are missing; no much larger clone stands one base away.

Using the deep immunoSEQ assay, TCR CDR3 regions were amplified from genomic DNA by multiplex PCR. Extracted genomic DNA from each cell subset was distributed evenly across all wells of several immunoSEQ 96-well plates, and each plate was treated as a replicate. For sorted subsets, each replicate PCR was loaded with approximately 0.2 ug genomic DNA, equivalent to 25,000 to 35,000 T cell genomes. The purified libraries were quantified using a Qubit 3.0 fluorometer, sized with a Bioanalyzer 2100, and then quantified again using the KAPA Library Quantification kit. Each immunoSEQ 96-well plate was sequenced on its own single-read 150-cycle Illumina NextSeq 550 flow cell. The original pipeline was this. Because the immunoSEQ output included only junctional sequences and no quality scores, the filtering could not be the same as the filtering used for full-length reads. Sequences were annotated with PyIR, a Python wrapper for IgBLAST v1.9, using IMGT germline references to assign V/J genes and CDR3. Reads were filtered out if the reads had weak V/J assignments (E-value above 1e-6), no CDR3, stop codons, out-of-frame junctions, or ambiguous translated residues. A V3J clonotype was defined by an identical inferred V gene, J gene, and CDR3 amino acid sequence. To compute the percentage overlap between repertoires, the number of shared unique clonotypes was divided by the size of the smaller repertoire. RTK rarefaction, the Chao1 estimator, and Recon v2.1 estimates of unobserved clonotypes were used to assess repertoire richness. Generation probabilities for all TCRbeta clonotypes obtained by the gDNA method from a few donors were computed using OLGA. TCRdb re-hosts the immuneACCESS table, in-frame sequences only. Its copies lack some clones; in the studies checked, an unresolved V gene accounts for under half of them, and the cause for the rest is not known. V and J calls and clone size are as listed in that table; D and trimming were resolved from the DNA. The sample table contains approximately 2.5 million clones; only one count was recorded for more than 85% of them. Approximately 0.35% of the sample goes to the ten largest clones.

This sequence uses TRBV6-6 and TRBJ2-7; a tentative D call is TRBD2 (6 bases match). The sequence was collected from a man between 18 and 29 years old in good health. Some clones in this sample may be carry-over from other donors' samples. Sequencing input: naive CD4+ T cells from PBMCs. The sample's cell subset or site label, decoded: CD45RA+ positively selected. The CDR3 protein: CASSYSPGGAYEQYF. The DNA reads TGTGCCAGCAGTTACTCGCCCGGGGGAGCCTACGAGCAGTACTTC.